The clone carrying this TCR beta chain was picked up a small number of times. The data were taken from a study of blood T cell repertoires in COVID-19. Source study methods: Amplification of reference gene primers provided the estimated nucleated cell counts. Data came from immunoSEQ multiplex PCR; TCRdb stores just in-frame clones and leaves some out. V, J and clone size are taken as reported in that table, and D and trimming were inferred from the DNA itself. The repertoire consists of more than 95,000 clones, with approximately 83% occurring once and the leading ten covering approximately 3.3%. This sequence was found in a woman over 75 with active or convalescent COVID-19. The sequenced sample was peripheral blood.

In nucleotides, the CDR3 is TGTGCCTGGAGTCGGACAGGGGGAGGCTACACCTTC. This codes for CAWSRTGGGYTF. The chain uses TRBV30 and TRBJ1-2; 10 positions agree with TRBD1. The trim removed 2 bases at V and 8 bases at J, leaving 2 bases unmatched. The germline gives CDR1 GTSNPN, CDR2 SVGIG (reference sequence). The CDR3 runs 12 residues.